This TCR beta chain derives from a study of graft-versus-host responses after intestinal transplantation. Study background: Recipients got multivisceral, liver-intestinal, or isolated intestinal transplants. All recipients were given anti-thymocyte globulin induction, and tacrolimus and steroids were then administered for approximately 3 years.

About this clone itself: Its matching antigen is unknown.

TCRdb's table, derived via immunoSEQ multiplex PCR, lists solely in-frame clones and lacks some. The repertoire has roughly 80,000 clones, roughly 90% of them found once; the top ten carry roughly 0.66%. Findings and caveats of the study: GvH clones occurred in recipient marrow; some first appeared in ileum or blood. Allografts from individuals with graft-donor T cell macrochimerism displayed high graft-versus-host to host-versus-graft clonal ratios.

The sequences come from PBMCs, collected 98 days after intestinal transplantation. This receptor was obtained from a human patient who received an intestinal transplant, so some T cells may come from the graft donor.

This CDR3 is CASSLLSVARTDTQYF. The DNA of the CDR3 is TGTGCCAGCAGTCTCCTTTCGGTAGCGCGCACAGATACGCAGTATTTT. The gene calls are TRBV28 and TRBJ2-3, with D tentatively TRBD2 (5 bases). In germline, CDR1 is MDHEN, CDR2 SYDVKM. V lost 5 bases, J lost 1 base, and 16 bases lay in between. The CDR3 has 16 residues. Combining the CDR3 with reference TRBV28 and TRBJ2-3 gives the whole variable domain DVKVTQSSRYLVKRTGEKVFLECVQDMDHENMFWYRQDPGLGLRLIYFSYDVKMKEKGDIPEGYSVSREKKERFSLILESASTNQTSMYLCASSLLSVARTDTQYFGPGTRLTVL.